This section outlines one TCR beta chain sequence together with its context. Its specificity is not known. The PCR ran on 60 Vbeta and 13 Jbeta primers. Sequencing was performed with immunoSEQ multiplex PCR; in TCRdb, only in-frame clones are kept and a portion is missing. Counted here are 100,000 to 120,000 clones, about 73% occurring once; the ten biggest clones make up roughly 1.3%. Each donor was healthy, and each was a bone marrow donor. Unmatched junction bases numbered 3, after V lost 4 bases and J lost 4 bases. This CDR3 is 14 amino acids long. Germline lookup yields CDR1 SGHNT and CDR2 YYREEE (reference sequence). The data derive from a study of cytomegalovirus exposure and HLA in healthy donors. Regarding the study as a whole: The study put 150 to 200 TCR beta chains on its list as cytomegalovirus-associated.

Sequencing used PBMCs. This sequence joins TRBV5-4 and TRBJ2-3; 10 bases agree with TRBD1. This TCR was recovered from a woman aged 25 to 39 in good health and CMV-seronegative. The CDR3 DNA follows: TGTGCCAGCAGCCTGGGACAGGGGTCAGATACGCAGTATTTT. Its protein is CASSLGQGSDTQYF.